This TCR beta chain emerged from a study of blood T cell repertoires in COVID-19. Looking at the study overall: Sites in the United States, Italy and Spain provided acute and convalescent COVID-19 samples.

The assay was immunoSEQ multiplex PCR, and TCRdb's table has in-frame clones only and misses some. The sample has some 90,000 clones, roughly 87% seen once. With V trimmed by 0 bases and J by 4 bases, 5 bases remained unmatched. The CDR3 runs to 15 residues. The germline CDR1 and CDR2 sequences are MNHNY and SVGAGI (reference sequence). This chain links TRBV6-6 with TRBJ1-2; 7 nucleotides agree with TRBD1. The receptor's source is a woman in her sixties or seventies with COVID-19, enrolled during active disease. Material: peripheral blood. The CDR3 protein is CASSYSRGGGYGYTF. In nucleotides, the CDR3 is TGTGCCAGCAGTTACTCGAGAGGGGGCGGCTATGGCTACACCTTC.